The clone carrying this TCR beta chain has ten or more counts. MiXCR, run by TCRdb on the 5' RACE reads, gives a single entry per CDR3 protein. The profile shows 200,000 to 300,000 distinct CDR3 sequences, more than 9% of them singletons. In germline, CDR1 is MNHNS, CDR2 SASEGT. This CDR3 region has 16 residues. Trimming took 2 bases from V and 1 from J; bases not matched to a gene: 3. The data are from a study of identical twins. The V and J genes are TRBV6-1 and TRBJ1-5, with 9 bases identical to TRBD1. The source of this sequence is a man aged 45 to 65 in good health. Sequencing was carried out using memory T cells sorted from blood. CDR3 protein: CASSERTGASNQPQHF. The CDR3 bases are TGTGCCAGCAGTGAAAGGACAGGGGCAAGCAATCAGCCCCAGCATTTT.